This TCR beta chain comes out of a study of shared clonotypes between healthy human individuals (dated by TCRdb to the early 2020s). Regarding the complete study: The cohort included three men and a couple of women between 18 and 49 years of age. For each donor, CD4 naive and CD4 memory were each run on three plates, CD8 naive on two plates, and CD8 memory on one plate. The study deeply sequenced blood TCR repertoires of about 5 healthy adults to estimate repertoire size and the extent of clonotype sharing between individuals. Libraries were prepared and TCR repertoires were sequenced by different laboratories using diverse techniques, in order to increase sequencing depth and limit assay-specific biases. Leukapheresis yielded between about 0.94 and 9 billion PBMCs per donor. What the study reported, not specific to this receptor: Based on pairwise subsampling, the degree of clonotype sharing among donors was expected to be affected by sequencing depth. Clonotypes shared by all four sorted-subset donors showed higher generation probabilities than non-shared clonotypes. Sampling was restricted to blood, and TCR repertoires in tissues likely differ from the TCR repertoires found in blood. Incomplete sequencing was indicated by rarefaction of sorted-subset datasets, despite the large sequencing depth. Naive subsets generally had larger estimated clonotype richness than memory subsets. When several donors were compared, the shared fraction of clonotypes was around 5% for naive CD4, roughly 3.3% for naive CD8, more than 2% for memory CD4, and 0.35% to 0.5% for memory CD8. Because the study included a small number of donors, the genetic and exposure-history diversity represented was limited.

Using the deep immunoSEQ assay, TCR CDR3 regions were amplified from genomic DNA by multiplex PCR. Genomic DNA extracted from each cell subset was distributed evenly over all wells of several immunoSEQ 96-well plates, and each plate served as one replicate. For sorted subsets, each replicate PCR was loaded with about 0.2 ug genomic DNA, equivalent to about 33,000 T cell genomes. Purified libraries were measured with a Qubit 3.0 fluorometer, size-checked on a Bioanalyzer 2100, and measured again with the KAPA Library Quantification kit. Each immunoSEQ 96-well plate was sequenced on its own single-read 150-cycle Illumina NextSeq 550 flow cell. The paper's processing steps were these. Because only junctional sequences without quality scores were contained in the immunoSEQ output, filtering matching that applied to full-length reads could not be performed. Sequences were annotated with PyIR, a Python wrapper for IgBLAST v1.9, using IMGT germline references to assign V/J genes and CDR3. Reads were filtered out if the reads had weak V/J assignments (E-value above 1e-6), no CDR3, stop codons, out-of-frame junctions, or ambiguous translated residues. V3J clonotypes were defined as sequences sharing the same inferred V gene, J gene, and CDR3 amino acid sequence. To compute the percentage overlap between repertoires, the number of shared unique clonotypes was divided by the size of the smaller repertoire. Repertoire richness was assessed with RTK rarefaction, the Chao1 estimator, and Recon v2.1 estimates of unobserved clonotypes. OLGA was used to compute generation probabilities for all TCRbeta clonotypes that the gDNA method yielded from a handful of donors. TCRdb took over this immuneACCESS table, retaining in-frame rearrangements with V and J assigned. Such tables are incomplete; in checked studies, under half of the missing clones stem from an unresolved V gene, and the remainder is unexplained. The D gene and trimming were derived from the DNA, and the V and J assignments and clone size from that table. The sample yields approximately 940,000 clones; 60% to 85% were counted once. The ten biggest clones cover about 1.5% of the sample.

From cysteine to phenylalanine, the CDR3 is 12 amino acids long. Here the CDR3 DNA is all that survives: 36 bases in frame from base 1. Per the germline V gene, SNHLY is the CDR1 and FYNNEI is the CDR2. At the junction V is shortened by 4 bases and J by 8 bases, with 9 bases in between. The donors were healthy, HIV-negative adults who had no recently reported acute infections or vaccinations. Every donor was a Caucasian adult residing in Nashville, Tennessee, USA. CD4+ T cells were enriched through magnetic negative selection, after which naive cells were positively selected on CD45RA and the remaining negative fraction served as the memory subset. After blood collection by leukapheresis, PBMCs were isolated using Ficoll-Histopaque density gradient centrifugation and then cryopreserved in the vapor phase of liquid nitrogen. Purity and quantity of every magnetically sorted T cell population were checked by analytical flow cytometry. Each sorted fraction had its genomic DNA isolated and then quantified by UV absorbance on a Nanodrop 2000c.

Comment on this clone: Its antigen has not been determined. Base quality data are lacking; no much larger clone is found one base away.

The sequence was collected from a man aged 18 to 30 in good health. The V gene is TRBV2 and the J gene is TRBJ2-4; the D segment could be TRBD1, given 6 matching bases. Sequences were obtained from memory CD4+ T cells sorted from blood. The cell subset or site tag for this specimen amounts to: CD45RA-negative fraction. The CDR3 here reads CASSVQGDIQYF. The DNA is TGTGCCAGCAGTGTACAGGGCGACATTCAGTACTTC. The entire variable domain, with the stretches around the CDR3 drawn from the reference TRBV2 and TRBJ2-4 proteins, is EPEVTQTPSHQVTQMGQEVILRCVPISNHLYFYWYRQILGQKVEFLVSFYNNEISEKSEIFDDQFSVERPDGSNFTLKIRSTKLEDSAMYFCASSVQGDIQYFGAGTRLSVL.